This entry features one T cell receptor beta chain sequence. Its antigen is not known. This entry comes from a study of human T cells and chemical hapten exposure. Germline CDR1 reads SGHRS; CDR2 reads YFSETQ. The CDR3 is 14 residues long. Trimming took 4 bases from V and 2 from J; bases not matched to a gene: 5. Noted time point: patch test 1, 2 weeks after DPC sensitization. Indicated treatment: therapeutic diphenylcyclopropenone sensitization with weekly scalp DPC. The starting material, unfractionated whole blood, was used for total RNA extraction. Venepuncture was done earlier than the placement of each patch test. Using its own MiXCR run on the RACE reads, TCRdb lists one record per CDR3 protein. Among 35,000 or so distinct CDR3 sequences, 5.5% to 7.5% were seen once, and the ten largest hold about 10%. Overall study results and limits: Expanded TCRs produced significantly more large CDR3 similarity clusters than controls did.

The TCR comes from a woman in her twenties or thirties with alopecia areata. Some clones in this sample may be carry-over from other donors' samples. V is TRBV5-1 and J is TRBJ1-1; 7 nucleotides align to TRBD1. The material was whole blood, obtained in connection with sensitization to the hapten diphenylcyclopropenone (DPC). CDR3 sequence (DNA): TGCGCCAGCAGCCAAGGACAGGCTAACACTGAAGCTTTCTTT. It codes for CASSQGQANTEAFF.